Here is one T cell receptor beta chain with its context. Its target is not known. Between the trimmed V and J ends, which lost 4 bases and 4 bases, there was a span of 13 bases. There are 14 residues in the CDR3. Germline assignment: CDR1 LGHNA and CDR2 YSLEER. This sample stems from a study of OX40 agonist ivuxolimab in advanced cancers. Study information: Patients treated during dose escalation were battling hepatocellular carcinoma, melanoma, renal cell or head and neck cancer. Three partial responders included one hepatocellular carcinoma patient and two cutaneous melanoma patients. Mean age 60 years, range roughly 23 to 79; around 80% male.

Assay used: immunoSEQ multiplex PCR; TCRdb lists only in-frame clones, some missing. The repertoire holds 70,000 or so clones, with 90% to 95% as singletons. Overall study results and limits: Compared with CD4+, CD8+ T cells on average had more expanded clones.

The sample was CD4+ or CD8+ T cells sorted from blood, taken in a trial of the OX40 agonist ivuxolimab. This receptor was taken from an adult with an advanced solid tumor such as melanoma, head and neck, liver or kidney cancer. The V call is TRBV4-3, the J call TRBJ1-1; the D is unclear. CDR3 protein: CASSLYKGSTEAFF. CDR3 bases: TGCGCCAGCAGCCTCTACAAAGGAAGCACTGAAGCTTTCTTT.